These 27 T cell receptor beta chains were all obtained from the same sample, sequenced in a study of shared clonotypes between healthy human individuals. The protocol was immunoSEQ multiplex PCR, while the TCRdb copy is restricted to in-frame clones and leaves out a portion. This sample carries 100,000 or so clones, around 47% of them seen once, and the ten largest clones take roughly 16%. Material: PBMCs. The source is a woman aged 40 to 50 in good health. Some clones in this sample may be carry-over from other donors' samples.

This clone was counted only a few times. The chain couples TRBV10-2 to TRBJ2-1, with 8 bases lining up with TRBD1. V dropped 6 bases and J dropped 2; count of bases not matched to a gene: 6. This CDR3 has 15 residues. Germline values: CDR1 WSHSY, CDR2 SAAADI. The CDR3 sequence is CASSETGGTYNEQFF. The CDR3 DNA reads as TGCGCCAGCAGCGAAACAGGGGGGACCTACAATGAGCAGTTCTTC.

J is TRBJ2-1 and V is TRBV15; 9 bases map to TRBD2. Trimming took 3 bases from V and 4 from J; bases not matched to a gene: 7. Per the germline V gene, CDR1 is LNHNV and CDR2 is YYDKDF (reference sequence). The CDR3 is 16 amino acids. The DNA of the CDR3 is TGTGCCACCAGCAGCCAGACTAGCGGAGCGTACAATGAGCAGTTCTTC. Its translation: CATSSQTSGAYNEQFF.

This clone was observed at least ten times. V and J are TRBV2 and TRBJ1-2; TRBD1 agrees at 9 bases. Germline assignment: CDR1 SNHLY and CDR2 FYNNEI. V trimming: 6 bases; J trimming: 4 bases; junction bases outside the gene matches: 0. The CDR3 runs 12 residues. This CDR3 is CASRTGGYGYTF. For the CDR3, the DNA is TGTGCCAGCAGGACAGGGGGCTATGGCTACACCTTC.

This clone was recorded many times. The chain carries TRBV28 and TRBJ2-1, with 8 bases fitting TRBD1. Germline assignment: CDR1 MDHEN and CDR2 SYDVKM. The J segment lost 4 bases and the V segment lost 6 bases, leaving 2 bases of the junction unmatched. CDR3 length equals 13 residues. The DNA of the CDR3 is TGTGCCAGCAGAGGGACAGGTTACAATGAGCAGTTCTTC. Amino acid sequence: CASRGTGYNEQFF.

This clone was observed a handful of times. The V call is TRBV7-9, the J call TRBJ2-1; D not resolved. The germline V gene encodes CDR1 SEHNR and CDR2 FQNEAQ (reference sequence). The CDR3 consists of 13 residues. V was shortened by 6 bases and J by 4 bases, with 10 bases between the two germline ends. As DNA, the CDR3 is TGTGCCAGCAGACCCGGCACATACAATGAGCAGTTCTTC. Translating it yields CASRPGTYNEQFF.

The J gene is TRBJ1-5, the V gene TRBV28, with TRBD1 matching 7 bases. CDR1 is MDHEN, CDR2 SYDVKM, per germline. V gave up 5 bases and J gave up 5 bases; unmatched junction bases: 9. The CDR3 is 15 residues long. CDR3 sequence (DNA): TGTGCCAGCAGTACCCCCGGACAGGTCGATCAGCCCCAGCATTTT. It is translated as CASSTPGQVDQPQHF. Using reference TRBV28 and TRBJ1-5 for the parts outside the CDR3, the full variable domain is DVKVTQSSRYLVKRTGEKVFLECVQDMDHENMFWYRQDPGLGLRLIYFSYDVKMKEKGDIPEGYSVSREKKERFSLILESASTNQTSMYLCASSTPGQVDQPQHFGDGTRLSIL.

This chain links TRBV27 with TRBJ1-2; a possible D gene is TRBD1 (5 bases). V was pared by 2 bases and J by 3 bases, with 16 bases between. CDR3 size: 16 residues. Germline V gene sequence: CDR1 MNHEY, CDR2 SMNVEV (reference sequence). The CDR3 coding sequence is TGTGCCAGCAGTTTAGTTAGGGGCGGGGGACACTATGGCTACACCTTC. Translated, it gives CASSLVRGGGHYGYTF.

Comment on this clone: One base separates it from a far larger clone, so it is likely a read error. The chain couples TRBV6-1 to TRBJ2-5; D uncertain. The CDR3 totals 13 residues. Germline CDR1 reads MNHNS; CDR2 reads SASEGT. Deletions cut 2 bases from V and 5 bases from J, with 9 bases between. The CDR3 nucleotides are TGTGCCAGCAGTGAAAGGGTCAGGGAGACCCAGTACTTC. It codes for CASSERVRETQYF.

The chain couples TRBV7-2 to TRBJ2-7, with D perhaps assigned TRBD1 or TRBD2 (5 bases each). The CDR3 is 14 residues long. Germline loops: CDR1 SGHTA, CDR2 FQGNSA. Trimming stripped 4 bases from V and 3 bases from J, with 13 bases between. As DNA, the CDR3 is TGTGCCAGCAGCTCGTTCGAGGGGAACTACGAGCAGTACTTC. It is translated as CASSSFEGNYEQYF.

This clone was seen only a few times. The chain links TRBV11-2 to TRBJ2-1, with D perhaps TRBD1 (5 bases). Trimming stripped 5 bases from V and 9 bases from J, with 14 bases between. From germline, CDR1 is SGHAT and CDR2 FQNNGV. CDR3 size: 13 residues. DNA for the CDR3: TGTGCCAGCAGCCCGCAGGGTATGGGTGAGCAGTTCTTC. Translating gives CASSPQGMGEQFF.

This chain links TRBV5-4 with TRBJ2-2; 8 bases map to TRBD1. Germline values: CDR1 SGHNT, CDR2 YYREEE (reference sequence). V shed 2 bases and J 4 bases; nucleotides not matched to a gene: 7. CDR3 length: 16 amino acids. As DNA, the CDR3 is TGTGCCAGCAGCTTAGGGACAGGCCGGCGCACCGGGGAGCTGTTTTTT. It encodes CASSLGTGRRTGELFF.

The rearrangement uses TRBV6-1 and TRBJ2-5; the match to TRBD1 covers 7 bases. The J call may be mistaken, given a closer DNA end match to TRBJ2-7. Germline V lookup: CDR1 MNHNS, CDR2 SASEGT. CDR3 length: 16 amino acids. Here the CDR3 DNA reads TGTGCCAGCAGTGAACGAGCAGGGGACAGCTCCTACGAGCAGTACTTC. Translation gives CASSERAGDSSYEQYF.

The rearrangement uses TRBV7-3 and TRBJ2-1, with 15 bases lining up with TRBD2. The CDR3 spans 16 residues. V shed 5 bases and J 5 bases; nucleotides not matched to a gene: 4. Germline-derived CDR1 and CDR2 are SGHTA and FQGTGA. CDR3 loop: CASSKGLAGGNNEQFF. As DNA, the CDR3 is TGTGCCAGCAGCAAGGGACTAGCGGGAGGAAACAATGAGCAGTTCTTC.

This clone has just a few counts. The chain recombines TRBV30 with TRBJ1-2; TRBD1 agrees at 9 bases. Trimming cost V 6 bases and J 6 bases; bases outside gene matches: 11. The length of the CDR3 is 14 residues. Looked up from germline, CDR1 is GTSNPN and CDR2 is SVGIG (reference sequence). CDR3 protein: CACPIWGQGHGYTF. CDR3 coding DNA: TGTGCCTGCCCTATATGGGGACAGGGACATGGCTACACCTTC.

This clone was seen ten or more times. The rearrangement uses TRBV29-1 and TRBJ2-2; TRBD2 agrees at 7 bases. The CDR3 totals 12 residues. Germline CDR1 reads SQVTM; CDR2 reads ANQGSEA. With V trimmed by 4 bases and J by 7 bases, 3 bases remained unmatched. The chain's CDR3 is CSVGREGGELFF. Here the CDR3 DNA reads TGCAGCGTTGGCAGGGAGGGCGGGGAGCTGTTTTTT.

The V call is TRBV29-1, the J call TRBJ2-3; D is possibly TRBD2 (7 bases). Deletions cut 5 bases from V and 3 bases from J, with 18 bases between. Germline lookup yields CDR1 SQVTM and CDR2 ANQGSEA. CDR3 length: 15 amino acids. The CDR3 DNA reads TGCAGCGTTCCCTCGGGGCGGGGGCCAACAGATACGCAGTATTTT. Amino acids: CSVPSGRGPTDTQYF.

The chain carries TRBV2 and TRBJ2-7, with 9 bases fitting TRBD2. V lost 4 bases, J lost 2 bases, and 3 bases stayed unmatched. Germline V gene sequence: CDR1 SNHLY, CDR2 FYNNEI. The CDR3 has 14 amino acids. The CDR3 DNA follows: TGTGCCAGCAGTGGCGAGCGGGAGGCCTACGAGCAGTACTTC. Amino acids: CASSGEREAYEQYF.

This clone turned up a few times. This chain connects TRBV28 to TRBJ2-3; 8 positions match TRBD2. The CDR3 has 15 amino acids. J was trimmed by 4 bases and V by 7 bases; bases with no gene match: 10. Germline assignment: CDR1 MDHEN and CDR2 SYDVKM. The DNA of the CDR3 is TGTGCCAGCACCCAAGCGGGAGTTCAGGCAGATACGCAGTATTTT. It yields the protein CASTQAGVQADTQYF.

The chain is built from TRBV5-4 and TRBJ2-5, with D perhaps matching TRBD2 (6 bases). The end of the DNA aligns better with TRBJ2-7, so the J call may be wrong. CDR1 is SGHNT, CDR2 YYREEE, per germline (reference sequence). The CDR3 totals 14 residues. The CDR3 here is CASSSKTSNDEQYF. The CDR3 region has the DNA TGTGCCAGCAGCTCCAAGACTAGTAACGACGAGCAGTACTTC.

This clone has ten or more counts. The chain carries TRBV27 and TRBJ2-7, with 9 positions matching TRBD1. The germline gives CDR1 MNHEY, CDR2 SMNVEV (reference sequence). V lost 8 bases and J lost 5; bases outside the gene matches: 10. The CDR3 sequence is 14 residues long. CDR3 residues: CASARGQGGNEQYF. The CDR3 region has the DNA TGTGCCAGCGCGCGGGGACAGGGAGGTAACGAGCAGTACTTC.

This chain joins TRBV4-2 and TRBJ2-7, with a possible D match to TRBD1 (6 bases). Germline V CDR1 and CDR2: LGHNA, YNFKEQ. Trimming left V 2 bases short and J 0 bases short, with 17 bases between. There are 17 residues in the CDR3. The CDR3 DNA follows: TGTGCCAGCAGCCAAAATCCGGACAGCGCAAACTCCTACGAGCAGTACTTC. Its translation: CASSQNPDSANSYEQYF.

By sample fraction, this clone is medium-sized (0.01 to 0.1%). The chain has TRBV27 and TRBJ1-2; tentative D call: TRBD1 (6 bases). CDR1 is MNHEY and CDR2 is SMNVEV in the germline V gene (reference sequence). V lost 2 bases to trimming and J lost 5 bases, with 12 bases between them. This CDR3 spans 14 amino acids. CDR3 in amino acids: CASSLQWQGYGYTF. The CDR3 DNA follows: TGTGCCAGCAGTTTACAGTGGCAGGGGTATGGCTACACCTTC.

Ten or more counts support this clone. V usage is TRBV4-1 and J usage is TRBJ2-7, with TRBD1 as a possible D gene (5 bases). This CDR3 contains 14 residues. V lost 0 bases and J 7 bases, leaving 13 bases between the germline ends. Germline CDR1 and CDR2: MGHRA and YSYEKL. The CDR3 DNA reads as TGCGCCAGCAGCCAAGACAGGGATCGTGGAGAGCAGTACTTC. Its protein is CASSQDRDRGEQYF.

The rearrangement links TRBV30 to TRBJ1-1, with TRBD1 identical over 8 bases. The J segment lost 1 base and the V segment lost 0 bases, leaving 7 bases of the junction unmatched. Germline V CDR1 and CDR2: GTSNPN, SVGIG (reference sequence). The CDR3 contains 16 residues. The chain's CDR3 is CAWSVLGQGANTEAFF. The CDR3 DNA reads TGTGCCTGGAGTGTCCTTGGACAGGGAGCGAACACTGAAGCTTTCTTT.

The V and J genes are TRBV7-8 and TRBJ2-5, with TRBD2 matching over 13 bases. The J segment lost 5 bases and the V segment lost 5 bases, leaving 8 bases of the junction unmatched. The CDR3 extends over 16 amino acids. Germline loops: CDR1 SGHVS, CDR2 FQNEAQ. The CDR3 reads CASSPGTSGIPETQYF. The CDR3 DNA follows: TGTGCCAGCAGCCCAGGGACTAGCGGGATCCCTGAGACCCAGTACTTC.

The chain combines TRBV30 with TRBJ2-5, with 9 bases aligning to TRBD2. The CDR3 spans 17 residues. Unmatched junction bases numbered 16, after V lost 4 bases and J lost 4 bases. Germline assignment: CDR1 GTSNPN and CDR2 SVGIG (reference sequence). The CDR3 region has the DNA TGTGCCTGGATCGAAGGGATCGCGGGAGGGCCGGGAGAGACCCAGTACTTC. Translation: CAWIEGIAGGPGETQYF. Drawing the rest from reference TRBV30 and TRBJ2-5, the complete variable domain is SQTIHQWPATLVQPVGSPLSLECTVEGTSNPNLYWYRQAAGRGLQLLFYSVGIGQISSEVPQNLSASRPQDRQFILSSKKLLLSDSGFYLCAWIEGIAGGPGETQYFGPGTRLLVL.

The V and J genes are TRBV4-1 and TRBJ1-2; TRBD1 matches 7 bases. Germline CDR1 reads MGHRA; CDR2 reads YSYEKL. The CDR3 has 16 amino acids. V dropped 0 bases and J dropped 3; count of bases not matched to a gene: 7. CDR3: CASSQDWVTGYYGYTF. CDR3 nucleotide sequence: TGCGCCAGCAGCCAAGACTGGGTGACAGGGTACTATGGCTACACCTTC.